These 23 T cell receptor beta chains share one sample of origin, sequenced in a study of T-cell reconstitution after alpha-beta-depleted transplantation in children. A TCRbeta library incorporating unique molecular identifiers was prepared. Each CDR3 protein gets one entry after TCRdb re-called the PCR reads with MiXCR. The sample lists fewer than 750,000 distinct CDR3 sequences; about 21% were seen once. This sample comprised PBMCs, mostly from graft donor cells, obtained 360 days after TCRalphabeta/CD19-depleted stem cell transplant. These receptors were obtained from a boy under two years old who had a stem cell transplant for acute myeloid leukemia, so the T cells may come from the graft donor.

The rearrangement joins TRBV6-1 to TRBJ2-1; perhaps TRBD2 as D (6 bases). The CDR3 has 16 residues. The ends were cut back, 6 bases at V and 7 bases at J, with 22 bases in the middle. Per germline, CDR1 MNHNS and CDR2 SASEGT. CDR3 in DNA: TGTGCCAGCAGCTTCCACCTAGCGAAGGTGGGTAATGAGCAGTTCTTC. Its translation: CASSFHLAKVGNEQFF.

This clonotype was detected many times. CDR3 bases: TGTGCCAGCAGCTGGACAGGGGGCGCCTCCTACGAGCAGTACGTC. The encoded protein is CASSWTGGASYEQYV. The chain uses TRBV7-2 and TRBJ2-7, with 11 bases lining up with TRBD1. The V and J ends lost 4 bases and 0 bases, in that order; junction bases with no gene match: 2. Germline V CDR1 and CDR2: SGHTA, FQGNSA. The CDR3 covers 15 residues.

This clonotype was observed at least ten times. CDR3 amino acids: CASSLEVGRRYGYTF. CDR3 bases: TGCGCCAGCAGCTTGGAAGTGGGACGGCGCTATGGCTACACCTTC. The chain carries TRBV5-1 and TRBJ1-2; tentative D call: TRBD1 (5 bases). V lost 0 bases, J lost 4 bases, and 13 bases lay in between. CDR1 is SGHRS, CDR2 YFSETQ, per germline. This CDR3 contains 15 residues.

The chain combines TRBV6-6 with TRBJ1-5, with 9 bases matching TRBD1. The CDR3 has 13 residues. V lost 5 bases to trimming and J lost 11 bases; unmatched junction nucleotides: 7. From germline, CDR1 is MNHNY and CDR2 SVGAGI (reference sequence). CDR3: CASSSWTGEAQHF. The CDR3 DNA follows: TGTGCCAGCAGTAGTTGGACAGGGGAAGCCCAGCATTTT.

This clonotype was detected only once. CDR3 protein: CASSLVLHRTEAFF. As DNA, the CDR3 is TGTGCCAGCAGCTTGGTACTCCACCGCACTGAAGCTTTCTTT. This chain connects TRBV11-2 to TRBJ1-1; no reliable D call. This CDR3 is built from 14 residues. Germline V gene lookup returns CDR1 SGHAT and CDR2 FQNNGV. Deletions cut 3 bases from V and 4 bases from J, with 12 bases between.

J is TRBJ2-5 and V is TRBV20-1, with TRBD1 matching over 12 bases. CDR1 and CDR2 (germline): DFQATT, SNEGSKA (reference sequence). There are 16 residues in the CDR3. The V and J ends lost 4 bases and 4 bases, in that order; junction bases with no gene match: 10. CDR3 coding DNA: TGCAGTGCTATCTCCTTCGGGACAGGGGGCGTAGAGACCCAGTACTTC. Its translation is CSAISFGTGGVETQYF.

In this sample, this clonotype turned up many times. The chain carries TRBV28 and TRBJ2-2; TRBD1 aligns across 7 bases. The germline V gene has CDR1 MDHEN and CDR2 SYDVKM. This CDR3 spans 14 amino acids. With 2 bases clipped from V and 4 bases from J, the junction kept 1 base outside the gene matches. CDR3 DNA: TGTGCCAGCAGTTTAAAGGGGGCCACCGGGGAGCTGTTTTTT. Its protein is CASSLKGATGELFF.

The CDR3 coding sequence is TGCAGTGCTAGTCAGCAGAGCTCCTATAATTCACCCCTCCACTTT. It yields the protein CSASQQSSYNSPLHF. This chain links TRBV20-1 with TRBJ1-6; no reliable D call. This CDR3 region has 15 residues. V shed 3 bases and J shed 0 bases, with 9 bases lying between them. Germline assignment: CDR1 DFQATT and CDR2 SNEGSKA (reference sequence).

The sample holds one count of this clonotype. The chain uses TRBV27 and TRBJ2-6, with 8 bases matching TRBD1. There are 17 residues in the CDR3. Germline values: CDR1 MNHEY, CDR2 SMNVEV (reference sequence). V lost 3 bases to trimming and J lost 0 bases; unmatched junction nucleotides: 4. The DNA for the CDR3 is TGTGCCAGCAGTTTGGACAGGGCCGGCTCTGGGGCCAACGTCCTGACTTTC. Translation: CASSLDRAGSGANVLTF.

V and J are TRBV12-3 or TRBV12-4 and TRBJ2-5; tentative D call: TRBD2 (5 bases). The CDR3 is 14 amino acids. Trimming removed 1 base from V and 5 bases from J, with 11 bases in between. The CDR3 DNA reads as TGTGCCAGCAGTTTAGAAACTACGGGGGAGACCCAGTACTTC. This codes for CASSLETTGETQYF.

This clonotype occurred many times. The chain links TRBV20-1 to TRBJ2-5, with D possibly being TRBD2 (7 bases). The CDR3 runs to 16 residues. Germline assignment: CDR1 DFQATT and CDR2 SNEGSKA (reference sequence). Trimming took off 0 bases at V and 5 bases at J, with 19 bases between the two ends. CDR3 region: CSARDFLAGAMETQYF. DNA of the CDR3: TGCAGTGCTAGAGACTTCCTTGCGGGGGCCATGGAGACCCAGTACTTC.

This chain joins TRBV20-1 and TRBJ2-7; D tentatively fits TRBD1 or TRBD2 (5 bases each). Germline-derived CDR1 and CDR2 are DFQATT and SNEGSKA (reference sequence). This CDR3 comprises 14 residues. Trimming stripped 0 bases from V and 0 bases from J, with 9 bases between. The CDR3 loop reads CSARDWGSSYEQYF. CDR3 nucleotides: TGCAGTGCTAGAGATTGGGGGAGCTCCTACGAGCAGTACTTC.

This clonotype showed up many times. The chain combines TRBV6-5 with TRBJ1-2; tentative D call: TRBD1 (6 bases). CDR3 length: 15 residues. V dropped 4 bases and J dropped 3 bases, with 15 bases sitting between them. Germline CDR1 MNHEY, CDR2 SVGAGI. CDR3 sequence (DNA): TGTGCCAGCAGTTCCTACAGGGATGGGTACTATGGCTACACCTTC. This encodes CASSSYRDGYYGYTF.

The rearrangement joins TRBV6-5 to TRBJ2-7; D not certain. The CDR3 has 15 residues. Trimming cost V 5 bases and J 1 base, with 15 bases left between them. From germline, CDR1 is MNHEY and CDR2 SVGAGI. The DNA for the CDR3 is TGTGCCAGCAGTCACCGGGCCTTTGGATCCTACGAGCAGTACGTC. Translating it yields CASSHRAFGSYEQYV.

The chain combines TRBV24-1 with TRBJ2-5; D unclear. V dropped 2 bases and J dropped 5 bases, with 11 bases sitting between them. CDR1 KGHDR and CDR2 SFDVKD come from the germline V gene. The CDR3 covers 14 residues. The CDR3, as DNA: TGTGCCACCAGTGATTCCCCCTATAGCGAGACCCAGTACTTC. Protein product: CATSDSPYSETQYF.

This clonotype showed up many times. This chain uses TRBV15 with TRBJ2-7; tentatively, D is TRBD1 (5 bases). Deletions cut 5 bases from V and 4 bases from J, with 15 bases between. CDR1 and CDR2 from the germline V gene are LNHNV and YYDKDF (reference sequence). The CDR3 spans 14 residues. In nucleotides, the CDR3 is TGTGCCACCAGCGTAGGCACAGGAACATACGAGCAGTACTTC. Translation: CATSVGTGTYEQYF.

In this sample, this clonotype turned up a few times. This chain joins TRBV7-2 and TRBJ2-7; 7 positions match TRBD1. Germline V gene lookup returns CDR1 SGHTA and CDR2 FQGNSA. Trimming took 5 bases from V and 6 from J; bases not matched to a gene: 10. This CDR3 spans 14 amino acids. CDR3: CASSIELQGREQYF. Here the CDR3 DNA reads TGTGCCAGCAGCATCGAATTACAGGGGCGCGAGCAGTACTTC.

At least ten counts were recorded for this clonotype. The chain combines TRBV20-1 with TRBJ1-5; TRBD1 is a possible D gene (5 bases). The CDR3 is made up of 13 amino acids. From germline, CDR1 is DFQATT and CDR2 SNEGSKA (reference sequence). V lost 6 bases and J 2 bases, leaving 11 bases between the germline ends. CDR3 protein: CSASRGGNQPQHF. The CDR3 DNA sequence: TGCAGTGCATCGCGGGGGGGCAATCAGCCCCAGCATTTT.

This clonotype was detected a few times. This chain connects TRBV29-1 to TRBJ1-1, with D perhaps TRBD1 (6 bases). The germline V and J ends were trimmed by 3 bases and 2 bases, with 16 bases remaining between them. This CDR3 has 15 amino acids. CDR1 and CDR2 from the germline V gene are SQVTM and ANQGSEA. The CDR3 bases are TGCAGCGTTGAGGGGGGCGATTTGGGAAACACTGAAGCTTTCTTT. It is translated as CSVEGGDLGNTEAFF.

There are a few counts of this clonotype. This chain connects TRBV3-1 to TRBJ2-5; the match to TRBD1 covers 7 bases. V dropped 4 bases and J dropped 5; count of bases not matched to a gene: 22. Germline CDR1 LGHDT, CDR2 YNNKEL (reference sequence). CDR3 size: 19 residues. CDR3 in amino acids: CASSPGYRGKGAPDETQYF. CDR3 nucleotides: TGTGCCAGCAGCCCAGGATATCGAGGAAAGGGGGCGCCGGATGAGACCCAGTACTTC.

The table lists this clonotype with many counts. This rearrangement joins TRBV12-3 or TRBV12-4 to TRBJ2-5; D not certain. Trimming left V 4 bases short and J 3 bases short, with 9 bases between. The CDR3 totals 13 residues. The CDR3 region is CASSSPPKETQYF. The CDR3 DNA reads TGTGCCAGCAGTTCCCCTCCCAAAGAGACCCAGTACTTC.

J is TRBJ1-3 and V is TRBV7-9; weak D call: TRBD1 (6 bases). Germline assignment: CDR1 SEHNR and CDR2 FQNEAQ (reference sequence). Trimming pared 1 base from V and 7 bases from J, leaving 20 bases between. The CDR3 loop spans 17 amino acids. CDR3 coding DNA: TGTGCCAGCAGCTTAGGGTCGAAACCGGGACACCCTAACACCATATATTTT. Its translation is CASSLGSKPGHPNTIYF.

The V and J genes are TRBV12-3 or TRBV12-4 and TRBJ2-2; D may match TRBD1 or TRBD2 (5 bases each). V dropped 6 bases and J dropped 0 bases, with 11 bases sitting between them. CDR3 length: 15 amino acids. The CDR3 DNA reads as TGTGCCAGCAGCTCGGGGCGGACGAACACCGGGGAGCTGTTTTTT. The encoded protein is CASSSGRTNTGELFF.